What follows is one TCR beta chain and its context. Methods used by the authors: It was from reference gene primer amplification that nucleated cell counts were estimated. Libraries were prepared by immunoSEQ multiplex PCR; TCRdb keeps only in-frame clonotypes and omits some of them. The V and J calls and the clone size are those of that table, but D and trimming were determined from the DNA. This sample has around 70,000 clones; around four fifths occur once, and the top ten carry 8.5% to 10%. This sample was taken from a study of blood T cell repertoires in COVID-19. Study overall: There were acute and convalescent COVID-19 samples, and they came from the United States, Italy and Spain. The cDNA or gDNA used as material had been derived from T cells, B-cell-depleted T cells, or PBMCs.

Trimming removed 5 bases at V and 8 bases at J, with 9 bases between. The germline V gene has CDR1 SGHDN and CDR2 FVKESK. The CDR3 runs to 12 residues. Sequencing input: peripheral blood. The chain is built from TRBV14 and TRBJ1-4; D remains ambiguous. The source is a woman between 50 and 59 years old with acute or convalescent COVID-19. In nucleotides, the CDR3 is TGTGCCAGCAGCAAGCTGGGCGAAAAACTGTTTTTT. Protein: CASSKLGEKLFF.